This T cell receptor beta chain was captured in a study of spatial heterogeneity in lung cancer. On the study more broadly: An average of more than ten raw reads was observed per unique TCR and UMI combination.

Overall study findings and caveats: Tumor T cell coverage was estimated at roughly 7.5% for alpha and roughly 12% for beta chains. Tumor mutation count correlated with how many alpha and beta TCRs expanded intratumorally.

The time point was: sample taken at primary tumor resection. Samples were obtained from about 72 donors, all untreated early-stage non-small cell lung cancer patients. TCRdb re-derived calls from the 5' RACE reads in MiXCR, one entry per CDR3 protein. The sample holds around 300 distinct CDR3 sequences; 22% are singletons and the top ten take over 25%. V shed 9 bases and J shed 4 bases, with 15 bases lying between them. There are 13 residues in the CDR3. CDR1 is MNHEY, CDR2 SMNVEV, per germline (reference sequence). This clonotype is medium-sized in the sample. What it binds is not known. The sequence derives from a male donor with early-stage non-small cell lung cancer. The sample here was lung tumor tissue, taken at surgery. This chain joins TRBV27 and TRBJ1-2, with D unclear. This CDR3 is CASSPSLSYGYTF. Here the CDR3 DNA reads TGTGCCAGTTCACCCTCTCTATCCTATGGCTACACCTTC.